This T cell receptor beta chain came from a study of post-analysis software for immune sequencing data. Regarding this clonotype: Its antigen is not known.

The study, taken as a whole, reports: Normalized Chao1 diversity was significantly lower in multiple sclerosis patients than in controls. Five TRBV segments occurring more often in patients than controls included TRBV5-6, TRBV5-1 and TRBV20-1. Strong co-clustering by F measure linked samples that shared a preparation batch.

The TCR beta cDNA libraries contained unique molecular identifiers. TCRdb used MiXCR to reprocess the PCR reads, holding one entry per CDR3 protein. The sample contains approximately 180,000 distinct CDR3 sequences, approximately 28% of which appear only once. Germline V lookup: CDR1 MDHEN, CDR2 SYDVKM. CDR3 size: 13 residues. The V end was cut by 6 bases, the J end by 2 bases, with 11 bases between. The sample taken for sequencing was blood. The sequence derives from a girl aged 5-17 years with multiple sclerosis. The chain combines TRBV28 with TRBJ2-7; TRBD1 or TRBD2 may be the D gene (5 bases each). The CDR3 region is CASRRGFPYEQYF. DNA of the CDR3: TGTGCCAGCAGACGGGGCTTTCCCTACGAGCAGTACTTC.